Below, one T cell receptor (beta chain) is given with its context. The antigen this receptor binds is unknown. Per-base qualities were not stored, and no clone one base away is much larger. This specimen belongs to a study of radiation and T cells in renal cell carcinoma (dated by TCRdb to about 2020). About the investigation overall: In total, approximately 54 samples, comprising approximately 26 tumors and around 27 peripheral blood samples, were subjected to TCR beta sequencing. Across all 53 samples, 4 million or so unique CDR3 nucleotide sequences encoding 2 million to 3 million unique CDR3 amino acid sequences were identified.

TCR beta libraries were generated from genomic DNA with the immunoSEQ kit, following the manufacturer's recommendations. For library preparation, a first multiplex PCR was performed with proprietary primers, followed by a second PCR in which unique barcodes were added, and bead cleanups were performed after each round. A kit-provided positive control reaction and a negative control reaction were included in every sample batch. The final libraries were assessed on an Agilent 4200 TapeStation D1000 ScreenTape, pooled by volume, and quantified by qPCR. Sequencing was performed on an Illumina NextSeq500 using a MidOutput 150-cycle cartridge, with 156 Read1 cycles, 15 Index1 cycles, and the kit custom primers. The pooled library was loaded at about 1 pM, with an approximately 19% PhiX control spiked in. On the authors' methods: Vendor-processed data were analyzed in R, with a clonotype defined as all T cells sharing the same CDR3 nucleotide sequence. For clone abundance analyses, frequencies were normalized to the 10,000 most abundant clones per sample. Public T cell clones, which averaged fewer than five per sample, were removed prior to analysis. The dominant motif analysis was done with ImmunoMap using the PAM10 matrix, a gap penalty of 30, and a homology threshold of 0.3, and motifs with a cumulative frequency of at least 0.01 were considered dominant. Sourced from immuneACCESS, this table was stored by TCRdb with only in-frame sequences that have V and J called. A share of the clones is absent; for the studies checked, an unresolved V gene accounts for under half, and the remainder has no known explanation. The D gene and trimming were derived from the DNA, and the V and J assignments and clone size from that table. Within this sample are 13,000 to 15,000 clones, with approximately 50% of them counted one time only. 10% to 15% of the sample rests with the top ten.

The sample's time point label, decoded: tumor resected at nephrectomy. The label giving this sample's treatment or condition can be read as: treatment-naive control, cytoreductive nephrectomy. Control tumors were obtained from treatment-naive renal cell carcinoma patients in whom cytoreductive nephrectomy was performed without prior radiation. Every patient had renal cell carcinoma of clear cell pathology. The control tumors used for TCR sequencing were from a few females and ten to twelve males, were resected between 2011 and 2014, and had a median patient age of around 50 years (range about 40 to 85). Tumors were mechanically dissociated, digested with collagenase/hyaluronidase at 37 °C, processed in gentleMACS C tubes, and stored in liquid nitrogen. The QIAamp DNA Blood Mini Kit (Qiagen) was used to prepare genomic DNA for TCR sequencing. Only samples passing all quality control checks were included in the analyses.

Broad study findings and their caveats: Compared with controls, irradiated tumors had higher TCR clonality, as the top 100 clonotypes made up an average of about 54% of the repertoire, versus around 45% in nephrectomy-only tumors. The single-armed trial design could not address effects of radiation dose or scheduling on the TCR repertoire. A greater number of dominant CDR3 motifs was detected in irradiated tumors than in control tumors, and a larger share of the repertoire was occupied by these motifs in irradiated tumors than in control tumors. Because only small tumor regions of approximately 1 g were available, intratumoral heterogeneity was not captured.

CDR1 GTSNPN and CDR2 SVGIG are derived from the germline V gene (reference sequence). Including the terminal cysteine and phenylalanine, the CDR3 comprises 12 residues. The retained sequence is limited to the CDR3, 36 bases, with the frame set at the first base. V was cut back by 4 bases and J by 2 bases, leaving a gap of 8 bases between them. In this chain, TRBV30 is recombined with TRBJ1-1, with no confidently assigned D gene. This receptor was taken from a man in his fifties with renal cell carcinoma. The sample here was tumor tissue, taken from a patient whose treatment was nephrectomy without radiotherapy. The CDR3 region has the sequence CAWTPGNTEAFF. The DNA is as follows: TGTGCCTGGACCCCAGGTAACACTGAAGCTTTCTTT.